This T cell receptor (beta chain) stems from a study of regulatory T cells in long-lasting Graves disease. Time point noted: newly diagnosed GD, antithyroid drugs for less than 3 months. Construction of the TCR library relied on RNA isolated from PBMCs. Relying on iRepertoire HTBI primers and Arm-PCR of CDR3 regions, the team built TCR beta libraries. TCRdb recomputed calls from the multiplex PCR reads with MiXCR, one row per CDR3 protein. Of approximately 470,000 distinct CDR3 sequences in the sample, 15% to 20% were seen once. There are 15 residues in the CDR3. J lost 3 bases, V lost 1 base, and 3 bases had no gene match. Germline V gene sequence: CDR1 MNHNS, CDR2 SASEGT. This sample also appeared in a second study, on T cells in Graves' hyperthyroidism and ophthalmopathy. That investigation notes: HTBI primers were used for first-round RT-PCR of the TCR CDR3. The majority of expanded thyroid clonotypes above 0.001 also appeared in blood.

V usage is TRBV6-1 and J usage is TRBJ2-7; 10 nucleotides align to TRBD1. The material sequenced was peripheral blood mononuclear cells (PBMCs), taken at new diagnosis, from a patient treated with antithyroid drugs. The source of this sequence is a man aged 35-49 years with Graves disease. CDR3 DNA sequence: TGTGCCAGCAGTGAAGAGGACAGGGGGAGCTACGAGCAGTACTTC. Translating gives CASSEEDRGSYEQYF.